This T cell receptor (beta chain) was identified during a study of cytomegalovirus exposure and HLA in healthy donors. Background on the study: Caucasian-associated ancestry cluster membership applied to about 77% of around 400 genotyped donors.

For this clone: Its antigen remains unknown. Because it lacks the conserved phenylalanine or tryptophan at the end, this CDR3 is likely a read error. The DNA is left out, because the CDR3 cannot be placed on it with certainty; the CDR3 is given as TCRdb lists it.

13 Jbeta primers and 60 Vbeta primers were used for the PCR. Assay used: immunoSEQ multiplex PCR; TCRdb lists only in-frame clones, some missing. The table lists about 63,000 clones, around 73% of them singletons. The CDR3 totals 12 residues, both ends included. Overall study results and limits: In a later analysis, CMV-associated beta chains were mostly HLA-associated, it appeared. Roughly uniform depth of sequencing across donors was assumed in presence/absence analyses. According to the study, 150 to 200 TCR beta chains were cytomegalovirus-associated.

Sequenced: PBMCs. This receptor was taken from a man in his fifties in good health and CMV-seronegative. The V and J genes are TRBV1 and TRBJ1-2; the table gives TRBD1 as D, unverified against the DNA. TRBV1 is a documented pseudogene. CDR3 in amino acids: CTSSQGHFMNAI.